This T cell receptor beta chain was found in a study of shared clonotypes between healthy human individuals (dated by TCRdb to the early 2020s). Context from the whole study: A couple of women and a few men aged 18 to 49 years were included in the cohort. For each donor, CD4 naive and CD4 memory were each run on three plates, CD8 naive on two plates, and CD8 memory on one plate. Blood TCR repertoires of several healthy adults were deeply sequenced to estimate repertoire size and the extent of clonotype sharing between individuals. To increase sequencing depth and limit assay-specific biases, different laboratories used diverse techniques to prepare libraries and sequence TCR repertoires. Between about 0.94 and 10 billion PBMCs per donor were obtained by leukapheresis. What the authors observed across the whole study: Naive subsets generally had larger estimated clonotype richness than memory subsets did. Based on pairwise subsampling, the degree of clonotype sharing among donors was expected to be affected by sequencing depth. Only blood was sampled, and tissue TCR repertoires likely differ from those in blood. Even with the large sequencing depth, rarefaction of the sorted-subset datasets indicated that sequencing was incomplete. When several donors were compared, the shared fraction of clonotypes was roughly 4.8% for naive CD4, 3.5% to 4% for naive CD8, more than 2% for memory CD4, and 0.35% to 0.4% for memory CD8. Compared with non-shared clonotypes, the clonotypes found in all four sorted-subset donors had higher generation probabilities. Because the study included a small number of donors, the genetic and exposure-history diversity represented was limited.

TCR CDR3 regions were amplified from genomic DNA by multiplex PCR using the deep immunoSEQ assay. Genomic DNA extracted from each cell subset was distributed evenly over all wells of several immunoSEQ 96-well plates, and each plate served as one replicate. Each replicate PCR for sorted subsets received about 220 ng genomic DNA, equal to 28,000 or so T cell genomes. Purified libraries were measured with a Qubit 3.0 fluorometer, size-checked on a Bioanalyzer 2100, and measured again with the KAPA Library Quantification kit. Every immunoSEQ 96-well plate was sequenced on a dedicated single-read 150-cycle Illumina NextSeq 550 flow cell. In the original analysis: Because the immunoSEQ output included only junctional sequences and no quality scores, the filtering could not be the same as the filtering used for full-length reads. Sequences were annotated with PyIR, a Python wrapper for IgBLAST v1.9, and V/J genes and CDR3 were assigned using IMGT germline references. Reads were removed for weak V/J assignments (E-value above 1e-6), missing CDR3, stop codons, out-of-frame junctions, or ambiguous translated residues. V3J clonotypes were defined as sequences sharing the same inferred V gene, J gene, and CDR3 amino acid sequence. The percentage overlap between two repertoires was calculated by dividing the number of shared unique clonotypes by the size of the smaller repertoire. Repertoire richness was assessed with RTK rarefaction, the Chao1 estimator, and Recon v2.1 estimates of unobserved clonotypes. Generation probabilities were computed with OLGA for all TCRbeta clonotypes obtained by the gDNA method from several donors. TCRdb limited this immuneACCESS table to in-frame rearrangements with V and J called. A share of clones is missing; checked studies link under half to unresolved V genes, and the rest is unexplained. For V, J and clone size, that table is used; D and trimming come from the DNA. Across this sample there are millions of clones, with 85% to 95% seen only once. The biggest ten clones account for more than 0.1% of the sample.

Details on this clone: Its antigen is currently not known. No per-base quality is available; no much larger clone lies one base away.

The donors were healthy, HIV-negative adults who had no recently reported acute infections or vaccinations. Only Caucasian adults living in Nashville, Tennessee, USA were represented among the donors. Magnetic negative selection was used to enrich CD4+ T cells, after which naive cells were positively selected on CD45RA and the negative fraction became the memory subset. Blood was obtained by leukapheresis, after which PBMCs were separated by Ficoll-Histopaque density gradient centrifugation and cryopreserved in liquid nitrogen vapor phase. Purity and quantity of every magnetically sorted T cell population were checked by analytical flow cytometry. Each sorted fraction had its genomic DNA isolated and then quantified by UV absorbance on a Nanodrop 2000c. The origin of this receptor is a man aged 18 to 35 in good health. Material for sequencing was naive CD4+ T cells sorted from blood. The cell subset or site label for this specimen denotes: CD45RA+ positively selected.

The CDR3 reads CASSYSLLGGVYEQYF. The sequenced DNA: TGTGCCAGCAGTTACTCACTTCTGGGCGGAGTCTACGAGCAGTACTTC. The chain couples TRBV27 to TRBJ2-7; the D gene remains uncertain. The germline V gene (reference sequence) sets CDR1 to MNHEY and CDR2 to SMNVEV. Reading from cysteine to phenylalanine, the CDR3 counts 16 amino acids. Here the CDR3 DNA is all that survives: 48 bases in frame from base 1. V is shortened by 4 bases, J by 3 bases, and the region joining them spans 19 bases.